This is a list of T cell receptor beta chains from one sample in a study of Graves' ophthalmopathy and Graves' hyperthyroidism. From the multiplex PCR reads, TCRdb called clonotypes with MiXCR, one entry per CDR3 protein. The sample has roughly 350,000 distinct CDR3 sequences; approximately 18% are singletons. The sample was peripheral blood. These receptors came from an adult woman with stable Graves' hyperthyroidism. Both conserved end residues are part of each CDR3.

V: TRBV28; CDR3: CASSGGQGASPLHF
V: TRBV27; CDR3: CASATGSRTGELFF
V: TRBV6-5; CDR3: CASSPGTFSYEQYF
V: TRBV10-3; CDR3: CAISENQEKETQYF
V: TRBV30; CDR3: CAWSVRRVSYEQYF
V: TRBV20-1; CDR3: CSVKTSGRSYEQYF
V: TRBV6-5; CDR3: CASRLDYEQYF
V: TRBV7-3; CDR3: CASSSNSEAQYF
V: TRBV11-2; CDR3: CASSQTGTSGTETQYF
V: TRBV5-5; CDR3: CASSWDPMTLNTEAFF